This TCR beta chain was observed in a study of radiotherapy plus CTLA-4 blockade in lung cancer. Trimming shortened V by 1 base and J by 7 bases, and 13 bases separated the two germline ends. The germline V gene encodes CDR1 SGHVS and CDR2 FQNEAQ. CDR3 length: 14 amino acids. Sequenced by immunoSEQ multiplex PCR; TCRdb stores in-frame clones only, minus some. Found here are approximately 110,000 clones, 81% of them singletons; the top ten hold roughly 3.5%. The chain joins TRBV7-8 to TRBJ1-2; D remains ambiguous. The sequence derives from a human donor with non-small cell lung cancer that progressed on radiotherapy plus ipilimumab. Some clones in this sample may be carry-over from other donors' samples. The specimen was peripheral blood, collected from a patient treated with radiotherapy plus ipilimumab. CDR3: CASSLVSVSFGYTF. The CDR3 DNA follows: TGTGCCAGCAGCTTAGTGTCCGTCTCCTTTGGCTACACCTTC.